Presented here are 21 T cell receptor beta chains from one specimen sequenced in a study of CD8+ T cells in alopecia areata (dated by TCRdb to between 2018 and 2020). Library prep was done by the immunoSEQ multiplex PCR assay. To provide template for TCR sequencing, every sample had RNA extracted and reverse transcribed into cDNA. TCRdb's version of the immuneACCESS table is confined to in-frame rearrangements and falls short of the full clone set. An unresolved V gene accounts for under half of the shortfall where checked; the remainder is of unknown origin. The sample table records about 200,000 clones; more than 55% of these occur just once. Around 5% of the sample is taken by the ten largest. Input material: CD8+ T cells sorted from blood. The receptors stem from a human donor in good health.

This chain joins TRBV6-5 and TRBJ2-5; D is tentatively TRBD1 or TRBD2 (6 bases each). Trimming shortened V by 6 bases and J by 5 bases, and 19 bases separated the two germline ends. The CDR3 sequence is 15 residues long. The germline V gene has CDR1 MNHEY and CDR2 SVGAGI. CDR3 DNA: TGTGCCAGCAGCCTCACCGGGGGCTCCCTGGAGACCCAGTACTTC. This codes for CASSLTGGSLETQYF.

This clone turned up a few times. CDR3 loop: CASSRLSRDIGGEAFF. The CDR3 bases are TGTGCCAGCAGCCGACTATCCCGGGACATAGGAGGTGAAGCTTTCTTT. The V gene is TRBV7-8, the J gene TRBJ1-1; the D gene is possibly TRBD1 (6 bases). This CDR3 has 16 residues. V was shortened by 5 bases and J by 7 bases, with 23 bases between the two germline ends. Germline-derived CDR1 and CDR2 are SGHVS and FQNEAQ.

This chain links TRBV7-6 with TRBJ2-3; the match to TRBD2 covers 7 bases. The CDR3 contains 15 residues. The V gene end was trimmed by 4 bases and the J gene end by 2 bases; junction bases not matched to a gene: 6. Per the germline V gene, CDR1 is SGHVS and CDR2 is FNYEAQ. In DNA form, the CDR3 reads TGTGCCAGCAGCTATGGGGAGGGGACCACAGATACGCAGTATTTT. This sequence encodes CASSYGEGTTDTQYF.

The chain has TRBV11-2 and TRBJ1-1; 7 bases are shared with TRBD1. Germline V CDR1 and CDR2: SGHAT, FQNNGV. The CDR3 runs to 16 residues. Trimming cost V 7 bases and J 6 bases; bases outside gene matches: 17. The CDR3 sequence is CASTAGGTVEKAEAFF. The DNA of the CDR3 is TGTGCCAGCACCGCCGGCGGGACAGTTGAGAAGGCTGAAGCTTTCTTT.

This clone has just a few counts. This rearrangement joins TRBV13 to TRBJ2-7, with 8 bases identical to TRBD1. Germline assignment: CDR1 PRHDT and CDR2 FYEKMQ (reference sequence). The CDR3 extends over 14 amino acids. The trim removed 11 bases at V and 1 base at J, leaving 10 bases unmatched. The CDR3 protein is CAAGTTGESYEQYF. In DNA form, the CDR3 reads TGTGCCGCGGGAACGACAGGGGAATCCTACGAGCAGTACTTC.

The chain carries TRBV9 and TRBJ2-7, with 9 bases identical to TRBD2. Looked up from germline, CDR1 is SGDLS and CDR2 is YYNGEE. This CDR3 comprises 15 residues. Trimming removed 3 bases from V and 0 bases from J; junction bases left unmatched: 4. CDR3 DNA: TGTGCCAGCAGCGGAAGCGGGGGGAGCTCCTACGAGCAGTACTTC. It yields the protein CASSGSGGSSYEQYF.

The chain has TRBV29-1 and TRBJ2-5; the match to TRBD1 covers 8 bases. Germline V gives CDR1 SQVTM, CDR2 ANQGSEA. The CDR3 runs 13 residues. V trimming: 6 bases; J trimming: 5 bases; junction bases outside the gene matches: 8. The chain's CDR3 is CSVPWTGTETQYF. In nucleotides, the CDR3 is TGCAGCGTCCCCTGGACAGGGACTGAGACCCAGTACTTC. Looking up the rest from reference TRBV29-1 and TRBJ2-5 gives the full variable domain: SAVISQKPSRDICQRGTSLTIQCQVDSQVTMMFWYRQQPGQSLTLIATANQGSEATYESGFVIDKFPISRPNLTFSTLTVSNMSPEDSSIYLCSVPWTGTETQYFGPGTRLLVL.

This clone has just a few counts. The chain joins TRBV2 to TRBJ2-2, with 8 bases that match TRBD2. This CDR3 is built from 15 residues. The germline V gene has CDR1 SNHLY and CDR2 FYNNEI. V trimming: 6 bases; J trimming: 6 bases; junction bases outside the gene matches: 9. The CDR3 loop is CASRTPGLGAGELFF. The CDR3 DNA reads TGTGCCAGCAGAACACCGGGACTAGGGGCCGGGGAGCTGTTTTTT.

J is TRBJ2-5 and V is TRBV10-3; TRBD1 matches 8 bases. V was pared by 8 bases and J by 1 base, with 0 bases of the junction left unmatched. The CDR3 spans 12 residues. CDR1 is ENHRY and CDR2 is SYGVKD in the germline V gene. CDR3 residues: CAIGTGQETQYF. DNA of the CDR3: TGTGCCATCGGGACAGGCCAAGAGACCCAGTACTTC.

J is TRBJ2-1 and V is TRBV5-1; tentatively, D is TRBD2 (5 bases). V lost 9 bases and J 1 base, leaving 14 bases between the germline ends. The germline CDR1 and CDR2 sequences are SGHRS and YFSETQ. The CDR3 runs to 14 residues. The CDR3: CATRTDPSYNEQFF. CDR3 coding DNA: TGCGCCACCAGGACTGACCCATCCTACAATGAGCAGTTCTTC.

The V gene is TRBV15, the J gene TRBJ2-7; TRBD1 might be the D (6 bases). Germline values: CDR1 LNHNV, CDR2 YYDKDF (reference sequence). V lost 3 bases and J lost 3, with 18 bases in between. The CDR3 spans 16 residues. The CDR3 nucleotides are TGTGCCACCAGCAGTCATCTGACAGGCTCGGTCTACGAGCAGTACTTC. Its protein is CATSSHLTGSVYEQYF.

This clone occurred a few times. The chain recombines TRBV5-4 with TRBJ2-5, with 8 bases matching TRBD2. The V and J ends lost 5 bases and 4 bases, in that order; junction bases with no gene match: 7. CDR1 is SGHNT and CDR2 is YYREEE in the germline V gene (reference sequence). CDR3 length equals 14 residues. CDR3 DNA: TGTGCCAGCAGTCCCGGGGGGGCTGGAGAGACCCAGTACTTC. This gives the protein CASSPGGAGETQYF.

The chain links TRBV30 to TRBJ2-7; D remains ambiguous. The V gene lost 0 bases and the J gene lost 6 bases, with 9 bases spanning the gap. Germline V CDR1 and CDR2: GTSNPN, SVGIG (reference sequence). CDR3 size: 12 residues. This chain's CDR3 is CAWSVARSEQYF. The CDR3, as DNA: TGTGCCTGGAGTGTGGCCCGGTCCGAGCAGTACTTC.

The chain combines TRBV19 with TRBJ1-2; D not certain. V dropped 3 bases and J dropped 4 bases, with 18 bases sitting between them. The length of the CDR3 is 16 residues. CDR1 is LNHDA and CDR2 is SQIVND in the germline V gene (reference sequence). The CDR3 sequence is CASSIGSGREIYGYTF. The CDR3 DNA reads as TGTGCCAGTAGTATCGGATCCGGCCGGGAAATCTATGGCTACACCTTC.

The sample holds a few counts of this clone. This chain connects TRBV5-4 to TRBJ2-2; maybe TRBD2 (7 bases). Trimming left V 3 bases short and J 3 bases short, with 18 bases between. CDR3 length equals 17 residues. Per the germline V gene, CDR1 is SGHNT and CDR2 is YYREEE (reference sequence). CDR3 region: CASSSDDGRGHTGELFF. CDR3 coding DNA: TGTGCCAGCAGCTCAGACGATGGGCGGGGGCACACCGGGGAGCTGTTTTTT. Variable domain in full (rest from reference TRBV5-4 and TRBJ2-2): ETGVTQSPTHLIKTRGQQVTLRCSSQSGHNTVSWYQQALGQGPQFIFQYYREEENGRGNFPPRFSGLQFPNYSSELNVNALELDDSALYLCASSSDDGRGHTGELFFGEGSRLTVL.

This chain connects TRBV30 to TRBJ2-1; 7 bases align to TRBD2. The CDR3 has 15 residues. Germline loops: CDR1 GTSNPN, CDR2 SVGIG (reference sequence). Trimming at V came to 5 bases and at J to 4 bases, leaving 11 bases not matched to a gene. The CDR3 coding sequence is TGTGCCTGGGTCCCCCGCGGGGGTCCTTACAATGAGCAGTTCTTC. The encoded protein is CAWVPRGGPYNEQFF.

The chain joins TRBV13 to TRBJ2-6, with D hard to call. Trimming shortened V by 5 bases and J by 2 bases, and 7 bases separated the two germline ends. Germline CDR1 PRHDT, CDR2 FYEKMQ (reference sequence). The CDR3 covers 14 residues. CDR3 bases: TGTGCCAGCAGCCTCCACCCTGGGGCCAACGTCCTGACTTTC. This sequence encodes CASSLHPGANVLTF.

This clone was observed a few times. The genes are TRBV5-6 and TRBJ2-7; no clear D gene. Trimming took off 0 bases at V and 0 bases at J, with 10 bases between the two ends. This CDR3 contains 15 residues. In germline, CDR1 is SGHDT, CDR2 YYEEEE. CDR3 amino acids: CASSLVPRGSYEQYF. CDR3 DNA: TGTGCCAGCAGCTTGGTACCCCGCGGCTCCTACGAGCAGTACTTC.

This chain links TRBV15 with TRBJ2-3; TRBD2 is a possible D gene (7 bases). The CDR3 sequence is 15 residues long. From germline, CDR1 is LNHNV and CDR2 YYDKDF (reference sequence). V lost 0 bases and J lost 2, with 9 bases in between. DNA for the CDR3: TGTGCCACCAGCAGAGACCGGGGGGCCACAGATACGCAGTATTTT. Protein product: CATSRDRGATDTQYF.

V and J are TRBV5-1 and TRBJ2-1; D call uncertain. V lost 0 bases and J lost 7, with 11 bases in between. CDR1 SGHRS and CDR2 YFSETQ come from the germline V gene. This CDR3 contains 14 residues. The CDR3: CASSLDGLRNEQFF. As DNA, the CDR3 is TGCGCCAGCAGCTTGGACGGTTTGAGAAATGAGCAGTTCTTC.

This rearrangement joins TRBV29-1 to TRBJ2-7; 7 nucleotides agree with TRBD1. J gave up 5 bases and V 6 bases, and 7 bases lay outside the gene matches. The CDR3 has 12 residues. Germline CDR1 and CDR2: SQVTM and ANQGSEA. CDR3 sequence reads: CSVPGTVDEQYF. CDR3 in DNA: TGCAGCGTCCCCGGGACAGTCGACGAGCAGTACTTC.